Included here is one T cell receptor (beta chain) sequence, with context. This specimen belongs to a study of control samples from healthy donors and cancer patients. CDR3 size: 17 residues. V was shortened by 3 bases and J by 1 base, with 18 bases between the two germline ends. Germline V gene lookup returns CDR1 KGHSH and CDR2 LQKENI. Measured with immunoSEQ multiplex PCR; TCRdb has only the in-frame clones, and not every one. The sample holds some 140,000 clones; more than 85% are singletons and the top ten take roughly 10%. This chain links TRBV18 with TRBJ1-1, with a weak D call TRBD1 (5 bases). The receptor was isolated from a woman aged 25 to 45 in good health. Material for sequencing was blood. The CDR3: CASSPRDQLTANTEAFF. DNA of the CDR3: TGTGCCAGCTCACCGAGGGACCAGCTGACGGCGAACACTGAAGCTTTCTTT.